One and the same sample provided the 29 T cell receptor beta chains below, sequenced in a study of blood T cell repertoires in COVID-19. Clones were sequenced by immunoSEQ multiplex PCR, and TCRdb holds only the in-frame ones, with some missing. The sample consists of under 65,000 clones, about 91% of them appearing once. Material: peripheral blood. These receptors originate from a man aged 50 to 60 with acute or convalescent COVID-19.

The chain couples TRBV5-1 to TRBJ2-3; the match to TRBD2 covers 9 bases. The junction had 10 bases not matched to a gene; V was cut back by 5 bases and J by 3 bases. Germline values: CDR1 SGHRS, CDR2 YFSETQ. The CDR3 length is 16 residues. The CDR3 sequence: CASRNSGGAATDTQYF. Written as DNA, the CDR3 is TGCGCCAGCAGAAATAGCGGGGGAGCGGCTACAGATACGCAGTATTTT.

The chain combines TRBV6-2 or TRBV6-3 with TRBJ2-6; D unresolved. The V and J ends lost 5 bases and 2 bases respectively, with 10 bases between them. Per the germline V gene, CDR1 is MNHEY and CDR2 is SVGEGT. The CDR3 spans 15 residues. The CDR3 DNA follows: TGTGCCAGCAGTCAACCAAGAGCTGGGGCCAACGTCCTGACTTTC. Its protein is CASSQPRAGANVLTF.

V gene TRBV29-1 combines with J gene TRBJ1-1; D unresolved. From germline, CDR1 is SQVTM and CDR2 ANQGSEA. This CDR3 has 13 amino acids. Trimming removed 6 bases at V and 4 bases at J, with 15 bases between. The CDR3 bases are TGCAGCGTGGATGGAGGGTTGGGCACTGAAGCTTTCTTT. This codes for CSVDGGLGTEAFF.

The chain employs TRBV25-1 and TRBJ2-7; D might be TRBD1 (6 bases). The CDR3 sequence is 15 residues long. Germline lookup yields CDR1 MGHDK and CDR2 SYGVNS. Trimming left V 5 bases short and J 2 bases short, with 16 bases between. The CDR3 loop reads CASSRQGIVTYEQYF. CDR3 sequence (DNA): TGTGCCAGCAGTAGGCAGGGGATCGTTACCTACGAGCAGTACTTC.

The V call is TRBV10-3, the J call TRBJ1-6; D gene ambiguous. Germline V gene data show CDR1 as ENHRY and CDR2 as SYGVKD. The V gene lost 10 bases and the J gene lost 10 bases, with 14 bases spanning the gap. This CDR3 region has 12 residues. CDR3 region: CATEDKRSPLHF. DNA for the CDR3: TGTGCCACTGAGGATAAACGCTCACCCCTCCACTTT.

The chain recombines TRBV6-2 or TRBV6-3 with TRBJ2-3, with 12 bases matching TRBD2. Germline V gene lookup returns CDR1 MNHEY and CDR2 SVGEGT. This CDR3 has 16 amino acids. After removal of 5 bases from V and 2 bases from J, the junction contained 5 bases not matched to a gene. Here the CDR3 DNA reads TGTGCCAGCAGTGCACTAGCGGGGGGATTCACAGATACGCAGTATTTT. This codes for CASSALAGGFTDTQYF.

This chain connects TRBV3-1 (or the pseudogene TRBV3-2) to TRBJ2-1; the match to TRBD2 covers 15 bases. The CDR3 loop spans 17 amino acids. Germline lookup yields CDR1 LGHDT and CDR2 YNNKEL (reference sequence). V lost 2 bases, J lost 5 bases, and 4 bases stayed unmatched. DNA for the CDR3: TGTGCCAGCAGCCAATGGACTAGCGGGGGGGCCAACAATGAGCAGTTCTTC. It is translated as CASSQWTSGGANNEQFF.

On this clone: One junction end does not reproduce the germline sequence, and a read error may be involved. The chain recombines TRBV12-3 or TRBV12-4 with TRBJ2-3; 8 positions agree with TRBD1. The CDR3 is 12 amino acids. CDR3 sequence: CASSPSGTGVVF. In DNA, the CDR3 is TGTGCCAGCAGCCCATCCGGGACAGGTGTCGTTTTT.

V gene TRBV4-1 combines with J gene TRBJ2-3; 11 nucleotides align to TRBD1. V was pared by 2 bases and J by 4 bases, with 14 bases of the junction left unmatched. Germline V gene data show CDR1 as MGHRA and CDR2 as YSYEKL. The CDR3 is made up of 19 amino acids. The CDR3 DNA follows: TGCGCCAGCAGCCAAATCGTACCCCGGACAGGGGGCGAGGCAGATACGCAGTATTTT. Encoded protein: CASSQIVPRTGGEADTQYF.

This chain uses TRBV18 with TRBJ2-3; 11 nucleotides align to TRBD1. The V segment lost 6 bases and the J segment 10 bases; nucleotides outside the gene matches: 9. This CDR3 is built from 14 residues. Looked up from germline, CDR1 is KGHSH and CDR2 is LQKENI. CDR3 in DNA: TGTGCCAGCTCCCAATTAACGGGACAGGGGGCGCAGTATTTT. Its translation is CASSQLTGQGAQYF.

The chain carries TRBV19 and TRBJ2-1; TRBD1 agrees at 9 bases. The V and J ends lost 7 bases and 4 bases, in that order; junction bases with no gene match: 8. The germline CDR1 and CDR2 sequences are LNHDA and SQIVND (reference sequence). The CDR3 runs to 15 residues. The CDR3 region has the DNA TGTGCCAGTACCAAGGGACAGGGAGTTTACAATGAGCAGTTCTTC. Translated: CASTKGQGVYNEQFF.

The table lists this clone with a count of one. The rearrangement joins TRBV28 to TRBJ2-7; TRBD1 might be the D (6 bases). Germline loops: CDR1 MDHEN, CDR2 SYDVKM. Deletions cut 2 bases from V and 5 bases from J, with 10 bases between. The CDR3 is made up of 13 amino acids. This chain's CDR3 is CASSLVQGNEQYF. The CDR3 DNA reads TGTGCCAGCAGTTTAGTACAGGGCAACGAGCAGTACTTC.

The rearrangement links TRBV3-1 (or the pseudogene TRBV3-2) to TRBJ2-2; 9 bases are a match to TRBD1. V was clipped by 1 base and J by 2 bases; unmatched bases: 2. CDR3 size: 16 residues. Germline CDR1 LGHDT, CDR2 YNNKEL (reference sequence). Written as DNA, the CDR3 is TGTGCCAGCAGCCAAGTCACAGGGGGCAACACCGGGGAGCTGTTTTTT. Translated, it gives CASSQVTGGNTGELFF.

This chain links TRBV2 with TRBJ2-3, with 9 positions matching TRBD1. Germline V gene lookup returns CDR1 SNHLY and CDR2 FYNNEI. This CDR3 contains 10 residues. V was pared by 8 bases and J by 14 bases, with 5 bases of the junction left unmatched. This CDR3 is CASRDRVLYF. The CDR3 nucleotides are TGTGCCAGCCGGGACAGGGTGTTGTATTTT.

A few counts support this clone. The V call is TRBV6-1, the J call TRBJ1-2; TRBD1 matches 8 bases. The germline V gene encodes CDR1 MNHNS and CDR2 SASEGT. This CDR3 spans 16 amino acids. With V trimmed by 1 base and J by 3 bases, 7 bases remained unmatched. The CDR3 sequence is CASSEGHRGSYYGYTF. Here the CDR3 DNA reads TGTGCCAGCAGTGAAGGGCACAGGGGGAGCTACTATGGCTACACCTTC.

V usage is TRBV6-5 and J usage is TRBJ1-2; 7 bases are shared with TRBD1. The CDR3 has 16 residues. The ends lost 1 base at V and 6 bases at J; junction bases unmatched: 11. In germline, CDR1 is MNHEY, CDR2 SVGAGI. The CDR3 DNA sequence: TGTGCCAGCAGTTACTATCGGCAAGACAGGGTTAATGGCTACACCTTC. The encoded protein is CASSYYRQDRVNGYTF.

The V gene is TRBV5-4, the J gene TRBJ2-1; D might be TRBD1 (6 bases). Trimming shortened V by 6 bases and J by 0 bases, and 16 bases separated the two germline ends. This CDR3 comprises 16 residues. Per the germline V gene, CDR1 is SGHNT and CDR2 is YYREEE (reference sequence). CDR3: CASTLGAEPSYNEQFF. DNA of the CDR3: TGTGCCAGCACACTGGGGGCAGAACCCTCCTACAATGAGCAGTTCTTC.

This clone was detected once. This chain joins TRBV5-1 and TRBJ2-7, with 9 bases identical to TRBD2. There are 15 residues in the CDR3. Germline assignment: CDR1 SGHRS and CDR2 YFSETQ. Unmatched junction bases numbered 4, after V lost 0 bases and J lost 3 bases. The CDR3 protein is CASSLGSGGLYEQYF. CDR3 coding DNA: TGCGCCAGCAGCTTGGGCAGCGGGGGGCTCTACGAGCAGTACTTC.

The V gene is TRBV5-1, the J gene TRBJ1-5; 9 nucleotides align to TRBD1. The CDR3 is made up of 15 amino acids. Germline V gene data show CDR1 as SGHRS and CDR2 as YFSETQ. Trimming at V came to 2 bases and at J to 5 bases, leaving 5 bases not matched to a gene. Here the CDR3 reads CASSLQGAPDQPQHF. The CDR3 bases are TGCGCCAGCAGCTTACAGGGGGCGCCGGATCAGCCCCAGCATTTT.

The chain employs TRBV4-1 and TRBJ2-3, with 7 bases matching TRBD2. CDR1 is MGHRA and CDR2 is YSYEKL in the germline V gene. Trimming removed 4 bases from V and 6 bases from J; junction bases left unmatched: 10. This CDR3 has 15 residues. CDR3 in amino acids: CASSPLAGLRDTQYF. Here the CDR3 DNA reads TGCGCCAGCAGCCCCTTAGCGGGCCTCCGGGATACGCAGTATTTT.

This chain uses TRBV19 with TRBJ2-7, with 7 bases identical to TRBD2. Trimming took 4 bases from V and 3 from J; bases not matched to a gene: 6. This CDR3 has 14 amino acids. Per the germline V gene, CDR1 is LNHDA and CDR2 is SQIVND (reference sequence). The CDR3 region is CASSTTPGGYEQYF. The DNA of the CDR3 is TGTGCCAGTAGTACTACTCCGGGGGGCTACGAGCAGTACTTC.

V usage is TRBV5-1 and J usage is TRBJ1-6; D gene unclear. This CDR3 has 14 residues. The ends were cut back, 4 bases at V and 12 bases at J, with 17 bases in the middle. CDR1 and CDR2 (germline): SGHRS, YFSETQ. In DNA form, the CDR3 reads TGCGCCAGCAGCCCAAACCCAGGATTGGAACCCCTCCACTTT. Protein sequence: CASSPNPGLEPLHF.

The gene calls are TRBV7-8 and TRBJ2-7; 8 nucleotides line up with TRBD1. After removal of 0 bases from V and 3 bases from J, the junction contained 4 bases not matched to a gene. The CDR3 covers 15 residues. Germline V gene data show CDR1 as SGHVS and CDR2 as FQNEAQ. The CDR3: CASSLAHRGNYEQYF. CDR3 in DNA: TGTGCCAGCAGCTTAGCCCACAGGGGGAACTACGAGCAGTACTTC. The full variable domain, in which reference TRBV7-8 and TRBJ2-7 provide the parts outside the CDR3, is GAGVSQSPRYKVAKRGQDVALRCDPISGHVSLFWYQQALGQGPEFLTYFQNEAQLDKSGLPSDRFFAERPEGSVSTLKIQRTQQEDSAVYLCASSLAHRGNYEQYFGPGTRLTVT.

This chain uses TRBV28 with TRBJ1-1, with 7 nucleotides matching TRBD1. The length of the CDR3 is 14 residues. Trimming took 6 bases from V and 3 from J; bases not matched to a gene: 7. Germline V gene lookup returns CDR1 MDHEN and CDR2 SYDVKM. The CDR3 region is CASRIGGGDTEAFF. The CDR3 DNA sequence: TGTGCCAGCAGGATAGGGGGCGGAGACACTGAAGCTTTCTTT.

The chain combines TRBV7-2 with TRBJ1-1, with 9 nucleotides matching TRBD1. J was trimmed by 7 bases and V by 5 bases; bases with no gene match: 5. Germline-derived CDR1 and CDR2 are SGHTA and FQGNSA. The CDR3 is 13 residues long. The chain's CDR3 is CASSRDRESEAFF. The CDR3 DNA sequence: TGTGCCAGCAGCAGGGACAGGGAGAGTGAAGCTTTCTTT.

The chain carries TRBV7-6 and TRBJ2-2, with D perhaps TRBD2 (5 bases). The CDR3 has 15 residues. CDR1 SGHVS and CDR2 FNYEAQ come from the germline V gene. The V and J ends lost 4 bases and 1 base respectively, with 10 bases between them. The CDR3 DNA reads TGTGCCAGCAGCTCCTATCGGGAGAACACCGGGGAGCTGTTTTTT. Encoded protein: CASSSYRENTGELFF.

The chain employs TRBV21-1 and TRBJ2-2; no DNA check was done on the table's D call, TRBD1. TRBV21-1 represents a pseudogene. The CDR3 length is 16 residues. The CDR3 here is CASPDGTGANTGELFF. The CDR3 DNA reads TGTGCCAGCCCCGACGGGACAGGGGCGAACACCGGGGAGCTGTTTTTT.

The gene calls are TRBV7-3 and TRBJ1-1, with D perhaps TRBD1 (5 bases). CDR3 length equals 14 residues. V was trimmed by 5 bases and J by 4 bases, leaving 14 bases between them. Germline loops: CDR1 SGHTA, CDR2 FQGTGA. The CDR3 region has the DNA TGTGCCAGCAGCCCGCAGCAAGGGGCCACTGAAGCTTTCTTT. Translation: CASSPQQGATEAFF.

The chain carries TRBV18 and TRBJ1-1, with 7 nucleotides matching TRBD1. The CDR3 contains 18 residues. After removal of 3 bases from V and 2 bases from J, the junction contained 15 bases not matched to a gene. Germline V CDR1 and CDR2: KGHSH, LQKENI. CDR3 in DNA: TGTGCCAGCTCACCGTACCTACAGGGGACTTCCCCCAACACTGAAGCTTTCTTT. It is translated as CASSPYLQGTSPNTEAFF.